One and the same sample provided the 12 T cell receptor beta chains below, sequenced in a study of blood T cell repertoires in COVID-19. Repertoires were generated with immunoSEQ multiplex PCR, while TCRdb's copy carries only in-frame clones and drops some. This sample has just over 80,000 clones, with about four fifths found just once. The source material was peripheral blood. The receptors come from a man aged 80 or over with acute or convalescent COVID-19.

The chain uses TRBV6-1 and TRBJ1-3; D might be TRBD1 (5 bases). V was shortened by 3 bases and J by 4 bases, with 13 bases between the two germline ends. This CDR3 region has 15 residues. Per the germline V gene, CDR1 is MNHNS and CDR2 is SASEGT. The CDR3, as DNA: TGTGCCAGCAGTGAGCGGACAAGTCTAGGAAACACCATATATTTT. It translates to CASSERTSLGNTIYF.

This rearrangement joins TRBV29-1 to TRBJ2-6, with 7 bases identical to TRBD1. Per germline, CDR1 SQVTM and CDR2 ANQGSEA. Trimming removed 5 bases from V and 4 bases from J; junction bases left unmatched: 5. The CDR3 loop spans 14 amino acids. CDR3 DNA sequence: TGCAGCGTTACGACAGGGTCGGGGGCCAACGTCCTGACTTTC. Amino acid sequence: CSVTTGSGANVLTF.

The genes are TRBV4-1 and TRBJ2-7, with D perhaps TRBD1 (5 bases). Germline values: CDR1 MGHRA, CDR2 YSYEKL. Trimming shortened V by 4 bases and J by 0 bases, and 16 bases separated the two germline ends. CDR3 length: 16 residues. CDR3 residues: CASSLRQRPFSYEQYF. CDR3 nucleotides: TGCGCCAGCAGCCTCCGACAGAGACCCTTCTCCTACGAGCAGTACTTC.

The table lists this clone with a count of one. V is TRBV20-1 and J is TRBJ1-5, with D uncertain. CDR1 and CDR2 from the germline V gene are DFQATT and SNEGSKA (reference sequence). Trimming stripped 6 bases from V and 2 bases from J, with 2 bases between. The CDR3 is 10 amino acids. This chain's CDR3 is CSAGNQPQHF. The CDR3 DNA follows: TGCAGTGCCGGCAATCAGCCCCAGCATTTT.

The J gene is TRBJ1-1, the V gene TRBV27; 10 positions agree with TRBD1. The V gene's germline CDR1 is MNHEY and CDR2 SMNVEV (reference sequence). The CDR3 covers 16 residues. J gave up 11 bases and V 4 bases, and 16 bases lay outside the gene matches. This CDR3 is CASSSTFVGTGAEAFF. The CDR3 nucleotides read TGTGCCAGCAGTTCGACATTTGTGGGGACAGGGGCCGAGGCTTTCTTT.

V and J are TRBV5-1 and TRBJ1-5, with 7 bases identical to TRBD1. J gave up 2 bases and V 4 bases, and 6 bases lay outside the gene matches. The CDR3 runs to 15 residues. The germline gives CDR1 SGHRS, CDR2 YFSETQ. The CDR3 here is CASSADGQGNQPQHF. CDR3 DNA: TGCGCCAGCAGCGCCGACGGACAGGGCAATCAGCCCCAGCATTTT.

This sequence joins TRBV7-9 and TRBJ1-1; 10 nucleotides match TRBD1. The germline gives CDR1 SEHNR, CDR2 FQNEAQ (reference sequence). Trimming cost V 7 bases and J 3 bases; bases outside gene matches: 5. The CDR3 has 14 amino acids. As DNA, the CDR3 is TGTGCCAGCACCCGGACAGGGGGTGACACTGAAGCTTTCTTT. Its protein is CASTRTGGDTEAFF.

This sequence joins TRBV6-5 and TRBJ1-2; D is perhaps TRBD1 (5 bases). Per germline, CDR1 MNHEY and CDR2 SVGAGI. The CDR3 sequence is 13 residues long. Trimming took off 8 bases at V and 0 bases at J, with 10 bases between the two ends. The CDR3 sequence: CASQDRANYGYTF. The CDR3 nucleotides are TGTGCCAGCCAAGACAGAGCTAACTATGGCTACACCTTC.

The genes are TRBV18 and TRBJ2-3; 7 bases are shared with TRBD1. Looked up from germline, CDR1 is KGHSH and CDR2 is LQKENI. The CDR3 sequence is 15 residues long. Trimming at V came to 4 bases and at J to 0 bases, leaving 4 bases not matched to a gene. CDR3 DNA sequence: TGTGCCAGCTCACGGGGACAGCTTAGCACAGATACGCAGTATTTT. It is translated as CASSRGQLSTDTQYF.

The table lists this clone with a few counts. This chain joins TRBV7-8 and TRBJ1-5, with a possible D match to TRBD1 (6 bases). Germline assignment: CDR1 SGHVS and CDR2 FQNEAQ. CDR3 length: 16 amino acids. V lost 3 bases and J lost 6, with 18 bases in between. The CDR3 bases are TGTGCCAGCAGCTTGAGGGAACAGGGAGGGACTCAGCCCCAGCATTTT. Translated, it gives CASSLREQGGTQPQHF.

The V call is TRBV6-5, the J call TRBJ2-7; TRBD1 is a possible D gene (6 bases). Germline loops: CDR1 MNHEY, CDR2 SVGAGI. The CDR3 spans 15 residues. Trimming left V 6 bases short and J 2 bases short, with 17 bases between. The CDR3 loop is CASRRTAASPYEQYF. CDR3 nucleotides: TGTGCCAGCAGACGGACAGCGGCAAGTCCCTACGAGCAGTACTTC.

The rearrangement links TRBV5-1 to TRBJ2-6, with 8 bases aligning to TRBD1. The V and J ends lost 1 base and 3 bases, in that order; junction bases with no gene match: 3. The germline V gene encodes CDR1 SGHRS and CDR2 YFSETQ. The CDR3 loop spans 16 amino acids. CDR3 amino acids: CASSLSGGDGANVLTF. The DNA for the CDR3 is TGCGCCAGCAGCTTGTCAGGGGGCGATGGGGCCAACGTCCTGACTTTC.